This entry describes one T cell receptor (beta chain). This clone has only a few counts. Which antigen it targets is not known. No base-level quality is on record; no much larger clone is a single base apart. V loses 3 bases of germline sequence and J loses 3 bases, and the interval between the two ends is 9 bases. The CDR3 holds 13 amino acids from the cysteine to the phenylalanine. The CDR3 DNA has 39 bases and is translated from base 1. Looking up the germline V gene (reference sequence) yields CDR1 SGHNT and CDR2 YYREEE. Whole blood was collected in K2EDTA tubes by collaborating institutions according to the institutions' own protocols. Collaborator samples were shipped for TCRbeta analysis as frozen whole blood, isolated PBMCs, or DNA extracted from either sample type. These data belong to a study of blood T cell repertoires in COVID-19 (dated by TCRdb to between 2020 and 2021). Regarding the research as a whole: The collaborator samples originated in the United States, Italy and Spain and spanned the acute and convalescent phases of COVID-19. The prospective study material was composed of cDNA or gDNA derived from T cells, B-cell-depleted T cells, or PBMCs. Subjects who had been exposed to COVID-19, were actively infected with it, or had recovered from it provided the deeply sampled blood TCRbeta repertoires that made up the dataset. The repertoires were released in a freely available public database intended as a resource for research on the immune response to SARS-CoV-2. The samples were drawn from two sources: the first 160 participants of the ongoing ImmuneRACE study, and over 950 subjects contributed by 6 global collaborators. Sample metadata almost always included a de-identified subject ID, COVID-19 status, age in years and sex. Where available, HLA class I and class II types were obtained from metadata supplied by the sample provider rather than from assay-based typing.

The immunoSEQ Assay, a bias-controlled multiplex PCR, was used to amplify TCRbeta CDR3 regions from genomic DNA. The authors processed their data as follows. Nucleated cell counts per sample were estimated from amplification of reference gene primers within the assay. To quantify the absolute abundance of each unique TCRbeta CDR3 rearrangement, sequence reads were collapsed and filtered. For each sample, productive Simpson clonality was calculated as the square root of Simpson's diversity index across productive rearrangements. TCRdb took over this immuneACCESS table, retaining in-frame rearrangements with V and J assigned. Such tables are incomplete; in checked studies, under half of the missing clones stem from an unresolved V gene, and the remainder is unexplained. V and J calls and clone size follow that table, whereas D and trimming were derived from the DNA. This sample lists around 200,000 clones; over 70% were detected once. Of the sample, less than 7% falls within the top ten clones.

Study-wide findings and limitations: The quantity of clinical and demographic metadata differed by source and by participant and was supplied without curation.

This clonotype was obtained from a woman in her seventies with acute or convalescent COVID-19. Sample: peripheral blood. The chain uses TRBV5-4 and TRBJ1-2, with the D gene not clear enough to name. The nucleotides read TGTGCCAGCAGCTCGTTAGCCGACTATGGCTACACCTTC. It translates as CASSSLADYGYTF.